The clone carrying this T cell receptor (beta chain) was counted between two and nine times. Its specificity is not known. The CDR3 has 15 residues. Germline CDR1 is SGHTA and CDR2 is FQGNSA. V trimming: 5 bases; J trimming: 3 bases; junction bases outside the gene matches: 5. Construction of the TCRbeta library involved unique molecular identifiers. MiXCR, run by TCRdb on the PCR reads, gives a single entry per CDR3 protein. The table lists 600,000 to 700,000 distinct CDR3 sequences, 10% to 15% of them singletons. The sample is drawn from a study of T-cell reconstitution after alpha-beta-depleted transplantation in children. Study-level findings and limits: After transplant, at about two months, alpha-beta T cells were reportedly derived from several hundred expanded graft clones. There were some patients whose high TCRbeta diversity at day 60 came from surviving recipient T cells and thymic progenitors. Newly generated T cells supplied most T-cell counts and diversity one year post-transplant.

The specimen comprised PBMCs, sampled before TCRalphabeta/CD19-depleted stem cell transplant. The chain links TRBV7-2 to TRBJ2-2, with 8 positions matching TRBD2. This TCR was recovered from a girl aged 2 to 9 with congenital amegakaryocytic thrombocytopenia, due to receive a stem cell transplant. The CDR3 is CASSARTSYTGELFF. As DNA, the CDR3 is TGTGCCAGCAGCGCGCGGACTAGCTACACCGGGGAGCTGTTTTTT. The variable domain in full, with the rest retrieved from reference TRBV7-2 and TRBJ2-2, is GAGVSQSPSNKVTEKGKDVELRCDPISGHTALYWYRQSLGQGLEFLIYFQGNSAPDKSGLPSDRFSAERTGGSVSTLTIQRTQQEDSAVYLCASSARTSYTGELFFGEGSRLTVL.